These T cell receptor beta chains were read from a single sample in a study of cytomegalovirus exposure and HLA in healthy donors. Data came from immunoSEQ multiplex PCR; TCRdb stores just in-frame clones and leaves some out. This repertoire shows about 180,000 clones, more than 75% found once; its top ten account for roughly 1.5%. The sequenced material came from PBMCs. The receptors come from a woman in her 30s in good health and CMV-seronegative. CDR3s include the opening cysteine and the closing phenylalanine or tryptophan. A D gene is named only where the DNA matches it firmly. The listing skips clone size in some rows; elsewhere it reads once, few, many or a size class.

cdr3_nt: TGCGCCAGCCTTCGGGACACAACCTACGAGCAGTACTTC
cdr3_aa: CASLRDTTYEQYF
v_call: TRBV10-2
clone_size: .
j_call: TRBJ2-7
d_call: .

cdr3_nt: TGTGCCAGCAGCTTTGGGGGGGGCGGCTACACCTTC
cdr3_aa: CASSFGGGGYTF
v_call: TRBV5-6
clone_size: .
j_call: TRBJ1-2
d_call: .

cdr3_nt: TGTGCCACCAGCAGATCTAGCGGGGGGCCGCAGTATTTT
cdr3_aa: CATSRSSGGPQYF
v_call: TRBV15
clone_size: .
j_call: TRBJ2-3
d_call: TRBD2

cdr3_nt: TGTGCCAGCAGCTGGGGGCAGTTCCGAGAACGAAACAATGAGCAGTTCTTC
cdr3_aa: CASSWGQFRERNNEQFF
v_call: TRBV7-6
clone_size: .
j_call: TRBJ2-1
d_call: .

cdr3_nt: TGTGCCAGCTCACCACAGGTTGGGGGGAGCACTGAAGCTTTCTTT
cdr3_aa: CASSPQVGGSTEAFF
v_call: TRBV18
clone_size: few
j_call: TRBJ1-1
d_call: .

cdr3_nt: TGTGCCAGCAGCCAGACCCGGGACTTGGGTCGGAAACTGTTTTTT
cdr3_aa: CASSQTRDLGRKLFF
v_call: TRBV7-8
clone_size: .
j_call: TRBJ1-4
d_call: .

cdr3_nt: TGTGCCAGCACCAGAGAAGGGGGCAGCGGTGGCTACACCTTC
cdr3_aa: CASTREGGSGGYTF
v_call: TRBV5-4
clone_size: .
j_call: TRBJ1-2
d_call: TRBD1

cdr3_nt: TGTGCCAGCAGTTACTCGAATCCAGGATCAAACACCATATATTTT
cdr3_aa: CASSYSNPGSNTIYF
v_call: TRBV6-6
clone_size: .
j_call: TRBJ1-3
d_call: .

cdr3_nt: TGTGCCAGCAGCCAAGGGCAGGGGGCGGCTGAAAAACTGTTTTTT
cdr3_aa: CASSQGQGAAEKLFF
v_call: TRBV14
clone_size: .
j_call: TRBJ1-4
d_call: TRBD1

cdr3_nt: TGTGCCAGCAGCCTCACCGCGGGGACAGGGCCTGGAAACACCATATATTTT
cdr3_aa: CASSLTAGTGPGNTIYF
v_call: TRBV5-6
clone_size: .
j_call: TRBJ1-3
d_call: TRBD1

cdr3_nt: TGTGCCAGCAGCTTAGACCGCGGGGGGGCAGATACGCAGTATTTT
cdr3_aa: CASSLDRGGADTQYF
v_call: TRBV11-2
clone_size: once
j_call: TRBJ2-3
d_call: TRBD2

cdr3_nt: TGTGCCAGTAGTATTGGGAGATTTGGCACCGGGGAGCTGTTTTTT
cdr3_aa: CASSIGRFGTGELFF
v_call: TRBV19
clone_size: .
j_call: TRBJ2-2
d_call: .

cdr3_nt: TGCGCCAGCAGCTTGGACGCACAGGGTCTGGAGACCCAGTACTTC
cdr3_aa: CASSLDAQGLETQYF
v_call: TRBV5-1
clone_size: .
j_call: TRBJ2-5
d_call: .

cdr3_nt: TGTGCCAGTAGTATATCGTACGGCTCTGGAAACACCATATATTTT
cdr3_aa: CASSISYGSGNTIYF
v_call: TRBV19
clone_size: .
j_call: TRBJ1-3
d_call: .

cdr3_nt: TGCGCCAGCAGCCAATCAGGGGGGCAGTCTCCGGTCGGAACTAATGAAAAACTGTTTTTT
cdr3_aa: CASSQSGGQSPVGTNEKLFF
v_call: TRBV4-1
clone_size: .
j_call: TRBJ1-4
d_call: TRBD1

cdr3_nt: TGTGCCAGCAGCTCCAAGGGACAGGGCACAGATACGCAGTATTTT
cdr3_aa: CASSSKGQGTDTQYF
v_call: TRBV7-8
clone_size: .
j_call: TRBJ2-3
d_call: TRBD1

cdr3_nt: TGTGCCAGCAGAAGCCAGGGAATGGCGAATTCACCCCTCCACTTT
cdr3_aa: CASRSQGMANSPLHF
v_call: TRBV27
clone_size: once
j_call: TRBJ1-6
d_call: .

cdr3_nt: TGTGCCAGCAGAGCCGGGACAGGGGTATCACCCCTCCACTTT
cdr3_aa: CASRAGTGVSPLHF
v_call: TRBV7-9
clone_size: .
j_call: TRBJ1-6
d_call: TRBD1

cdr3_nt: TGTGCCATCAGTGCCGGAGAAGATGAAAAACTGTTTTTT
cdr3_aa: CAISAGEDEKLFF
v_call: TRBV10-3
clone_size: .
j_call: TRBJ1-4
d_call: .

cdr3_nt: TGTGCCAGCAGCTTTCGTCGGGGGGGCCCTGCAGATACGCAGTATTTT
cdr3_aa: CASSFRRGGPADTQYF
v_call: TRBV7-2
clone_size: .
j_call: TRBJ2-3
d_call: TRBD2

cdr3_nt: TGTGCCAGCAGCTTGGCCCTGGGGGGGGCCGCGGAGACCCAGTACTTC
cdr3_aa: CASSLALGGAAETQYF
v_call: TRBV5-4
clone_size: .
j_call: TRBJ2-5
d_call: .

cdr3_nt: TGTGCCAGCAGTGCGGTCGGCGGACAGTCACCACCCGGCTACACCTTC
cdr3_aa: CASSAVGGQSPPGYTF
v_call: TRBV6-1
clone_size: .
j_call: TRBJ1-2
d_call: .

cdr3_nt: TGTGCCAGCTCCCTCCCTGGGCGAGACTATGGCTACACCTTC
cdr3_aa: CASSLPGRDYGYTF
v_call: TRBV6-5
clone_size: .
j_call: TRBJ1-2
d_call: .

cdr3_nt: TGCAGCGTGATAGACAGGGGATCCTACGAGCAGTACTTC
cdr3_aa: CSVIDRGSYEQYF
v_call: TRBV29-1
clone_size: .
j_call: TRBJ2-7
d_call: TRBD1

cdr3_nt: TGTGCCAGCAGCTTAGGGCCGGGAAGGAACACTGAAGCTTTCTTT
cdr3_aa: CASSLGPGRNTEAFF
v_call: TRBV7-9
clone_size: .
j_call: TRBJ1-1
d_call: .

cdr3_nt: TGTGCCAGCAGTTACAAACGTGAAGCGCCCCTCCACTTT
cdr3_aa: CASSYKREAPLHF
v_call: TRBV6-5
clone_size: few
j_call: TRBJ1-6
d_call: .

cdr3_nt: TGTGCCAGCAGCTTTACAGGGCGGGCTACGCCTGAAGCTTTCTTT
cdr3_aa: CASSFTGRATPEAFF
v_call: TRBV5-4
clone_size: .
j_call: TRBJ1-1
d_call: .

cdr3_nt: TGCGCCAGCAGCCAAGTCGGGGGGCTAAAAGGCTACACCTTC
cdr3_aa: CASSQVGGLKGYTF
v_call: TRBV4-1
clone_size: .
j_call: TRBJ1-2
d_call: .

cdr3_nt: TGTGCCTGGAGTGTATGGACAGGAATCCTTGGGAACACTAGCACAGATACGCAGTATTTT
cdr3_aa: CAWSVWTGILGNTSTDTQYF
v_call: TRBV30
clone_size: once
j_call: TRBJ2-3
d_call: TRBD1

cdr3_nt: TGTGCCAGCTTCAGCGGGGCCGGGATGCGGGGTTTTGGCTACACCTTC
cdr3_aa: CASFSGAGMRGFGYTF
v_call: TRBV2
clone_size: .
j_call: TRBJ1-2
d_call: .

cdr3_nt: TGTGCCAAACTTCCCGGGGGAGGCTCTGGAAACACCATATATTTT
cdr3_aa: CAKLPGGGSGNTIYF
v_call: TRBV5-4
clone_size: .
j_call: TRBJ1-3
d_call: .

cdr3_nt: TGTGCCAGCAGTTACTCCCGGGAACTAGAGCAGTTCTTC
cdr3_aa: CASSYSRELEQFF
v_call: TRBV6-5
clone_size: .
j_call: TRBJ2-1
d_call: .

cdr3_nt: TGCGCCAGCAGCTCGACCCCGGGACAGAACTACGAGCAGTACTTC
cdr3_aa: CASSSTPGQNYEQYF
v_call: TRBV5-1
clone_size: .
j_call: TRBJ2-7
d_call: TRBD1

cdr3_nt: TGTGCCAGTAGTATAGGGACAAGGACCTACGAGCAGTACTTC
cdr3_aa: CASSIGTRTYEQYF
v_call: TRBV19
clone_size: .
j_call: TRBJ2-7
d_call: .

cdr3_nt: TGCGCCAGCAGCCAAGATGGACAGGCTAACTATGGCTACACCTTC
cdr3_aa: CASSQDGQANYGYTF
v_call: TRBV4-3
clone_size: .
j_call: TRBJ1-2
d_call: TRBD1

cdr3_nt: TGTGCCAGCAGACATAGACAGGGTGGAGAGACCCAGTACTTC
cdr3_aa: CASRHRQGGETQYF
v_call: TRBV6-1
clone_size: .
j_call: TRBJ2-5
d_call: TRBD1

cdr3_nt: TGTGCCAGCAGCGTCGGGCAGGGGCCCGCTCGGGCTTTCTTT
cdr3_aa: CASSVGQGPARAFF
v_call: TRBV5-6
clone_size: once
j_call: TRBJ1-1
d_call: .

cdr3_nt: TGTGCCAGCAGTTACCAGCGGGGGAGGAGAGAGACCCAGTACTTC
cdr3_aa: CASSYQRGRRETQYF
v_call: TRBV6-5
clone_size: .
j_call: TRBJ2-5
d_call: TRBD2

cdr3_nt: TGTGCCAGCAGCTTGGAGCTTTTTGGAGATACGCAGTATTTT
cdr3_aa: CASSLELFGDTQYF
v_call: TRBV5-6
clone_size: .
j_call: TRBJ2-3
d_call: .

cdr3_nt: TGTGCCAGCAGCTCTAGGACAGGGCGATATAATGAAGCTTTCTTT
cdr3_aa: CASSSRTGRYNEAFF
v_call: TRBV6-5
clone_size: .
j_call: TRBJ1-1
d_call: TRBD1

cdr3_nt: TGTGCCAGCAGCGTAGGGGGCCAGAGCAACTATGGCTACACCTTC
cdr3_aa: CASSVGGQSNYGYTF
v_call: TRBV9
clone_size: many
j_call: TRBJ1-2
d_call: .